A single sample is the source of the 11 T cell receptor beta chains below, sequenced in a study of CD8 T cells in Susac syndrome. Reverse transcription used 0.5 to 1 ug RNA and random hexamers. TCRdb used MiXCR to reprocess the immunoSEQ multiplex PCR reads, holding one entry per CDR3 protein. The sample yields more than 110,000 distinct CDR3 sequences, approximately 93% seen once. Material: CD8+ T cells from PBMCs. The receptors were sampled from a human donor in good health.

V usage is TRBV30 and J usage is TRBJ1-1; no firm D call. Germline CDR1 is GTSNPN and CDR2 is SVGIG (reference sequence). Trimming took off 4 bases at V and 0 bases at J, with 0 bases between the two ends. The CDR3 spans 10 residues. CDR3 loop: CAWMNTEAFF. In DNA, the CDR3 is TGTGCCTGGATGAACACTGAAGCTTTCTTT.

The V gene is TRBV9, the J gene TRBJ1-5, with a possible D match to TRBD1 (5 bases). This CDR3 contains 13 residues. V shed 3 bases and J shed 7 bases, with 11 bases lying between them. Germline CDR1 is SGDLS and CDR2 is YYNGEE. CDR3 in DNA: TGTGCCAGCAGCGAGGGGTCGGGACAGCCCCAGCATTTT. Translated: CASSEGSGQPQHF.

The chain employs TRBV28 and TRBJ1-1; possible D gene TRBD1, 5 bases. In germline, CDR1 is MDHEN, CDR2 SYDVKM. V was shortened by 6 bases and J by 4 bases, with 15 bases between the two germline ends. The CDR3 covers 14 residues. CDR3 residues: CASRSYTGFTEAFF. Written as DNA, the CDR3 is TGTGCCAGCAGATCTTATACAGGTTTCACTGAAGCTTTCTTT.

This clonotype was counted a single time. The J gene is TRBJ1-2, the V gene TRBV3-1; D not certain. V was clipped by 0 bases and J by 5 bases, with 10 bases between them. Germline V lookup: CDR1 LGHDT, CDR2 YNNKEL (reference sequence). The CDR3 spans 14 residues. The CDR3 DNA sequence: TGTGCCAGCAGCCAAGACCAGTCAGGATATGGCTACACCTTC. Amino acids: CASSQDQSGYGYTF.

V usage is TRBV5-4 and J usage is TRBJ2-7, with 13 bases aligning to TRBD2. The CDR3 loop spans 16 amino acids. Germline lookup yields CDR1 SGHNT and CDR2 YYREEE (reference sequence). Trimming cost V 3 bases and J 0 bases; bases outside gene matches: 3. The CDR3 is CASSSGTSGISYEQYF. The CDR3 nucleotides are TGTGCCAGCAGCTCAGGGACTAGCGGGATCTCCTACGAGCAGTACTTC.

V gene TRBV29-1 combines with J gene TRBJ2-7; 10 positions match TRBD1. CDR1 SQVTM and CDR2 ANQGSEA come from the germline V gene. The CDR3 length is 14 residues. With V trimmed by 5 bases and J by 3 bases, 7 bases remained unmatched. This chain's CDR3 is CSVQQRDRGYEQYF. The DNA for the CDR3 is TGCAGCGTTCAGCAAAGGGACAGGGGCTACGAGCAGTACTTC.

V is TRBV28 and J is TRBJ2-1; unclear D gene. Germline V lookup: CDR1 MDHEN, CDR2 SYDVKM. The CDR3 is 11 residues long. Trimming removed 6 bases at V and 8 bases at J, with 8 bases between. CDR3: CASSPADEQFF. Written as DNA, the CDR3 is TGTGCCAGCAGCCCCGCGGATGAGCAGTTCTTC.

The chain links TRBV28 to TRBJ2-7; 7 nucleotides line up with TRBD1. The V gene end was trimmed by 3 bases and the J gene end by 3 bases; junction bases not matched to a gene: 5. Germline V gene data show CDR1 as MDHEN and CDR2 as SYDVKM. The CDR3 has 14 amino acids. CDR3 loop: CASSLLTGIYEQYF. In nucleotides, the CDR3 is TGTGCCAGCAGTTTGTTGACAGGGATCTACGAGCAGTACTTC.

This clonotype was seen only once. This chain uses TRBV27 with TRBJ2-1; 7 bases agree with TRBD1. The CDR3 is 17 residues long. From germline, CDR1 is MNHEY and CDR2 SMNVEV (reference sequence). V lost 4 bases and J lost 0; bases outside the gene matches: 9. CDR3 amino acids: CASSSQGRPHSYNEQFF. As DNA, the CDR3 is TGTGCCAGCAGTTCACAGGGGCGCCCCCACTCCTACAATGAGCAGTTCTTC.

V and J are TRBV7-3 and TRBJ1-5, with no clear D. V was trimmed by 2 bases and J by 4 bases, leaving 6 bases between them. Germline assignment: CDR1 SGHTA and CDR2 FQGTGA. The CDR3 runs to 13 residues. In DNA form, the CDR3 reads TGTGCCAGCAGCTTATTTGGGAATCAGCCCCAGCATTTT. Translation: CASSLFGNQPQHF. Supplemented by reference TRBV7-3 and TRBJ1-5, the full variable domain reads GAGVSQTPSNKVTEKGKYVELRCDPISGHTALYWYRQSLGQGPEFLIYFQGTGAADDSGLPNDRFFAVRPEGSVSTLKIQRTERGDSAVYLCASSLFGNQPQHFGDGTRLSIL.

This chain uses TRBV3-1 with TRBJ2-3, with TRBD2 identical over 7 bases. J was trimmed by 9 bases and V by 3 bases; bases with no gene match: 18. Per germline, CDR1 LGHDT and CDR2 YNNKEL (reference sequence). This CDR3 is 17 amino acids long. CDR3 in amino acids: CASSHPPRGELIPTQYF. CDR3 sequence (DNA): TGTGCCAGCAGCCATCCCCCCCGGGGGGAGTTGATTCCAACGCAGTATTTT.